These T cell receptor beta chains were read from a single sample in a study of read filtering for tumor transcriptome and immune sequencing. TCRdb ran MiXCR on the reads and lists one entry per CDR3 protein. Here the sample spans some 19,000 distinct CDR3 sequences, around 20% being singletons. What was sequenced was a population of CD138-negative cells sorted from bone marrow. The receptors come from a donor older than 35 with multiple myeloma. Both conserved end residues are part of each CDR3. The order of the fields is J gene, clone size, V gene, D gene, CDR3 DNA, CDR3 protein. The D gene is left open where the match is weak. Expanded clones are given a class, and other clones once, few, many or no size at all.

TRBJ1-5,many,TRBV7-2,.,TGTGCCAGCAGCCAACAGAATAGCAATCAGCCCCAGCATTTT,CASSQQNSNQPQHF
TRBJ2-7,many,TRBV7-9,TRBD2,TGTGCCAGCAGCTTACTTCGGGGGGACGAGCAGTACTTC,CASSLLRGDEQYF
TRBJ2-7,few,TRBV6-2/TRBV6-3,.,TGTGCCAGCAGGACCCCCGCCAGCTCCTACGAGCAGTACTTC,CASRTPASSYEQYF
TRBJ2-1,.,TRBV19,TRBD2,TGTGCCAGTAGTCCCGGGACTAGCGGGCCCTACAGCGGCTACAATGAGCAGTTCTTC,CASSPGTSGPYSGYNEQFF
TRBJ2-1,medium-sized,TRBV20-1,.,TGCAGTGCGTCCCGTGGCAGCTCCTACAATGAGCAGTTCTTC,CSASRGSSYNEQFF
TRBJ2-3,many,TRBV14,.,TGTGCCAGCAGCCGCAGTTTAAGTAGGACAGATACGCAGTATTTT,CASSRSLSRTDTQYF
TRBJ1-1,many,TRBV11-1,TRBD1,TGTGCCAGCAGCTCCGGACAGGGAAACACTGAAGCTTTCTTT,CASSSGQGNTEAFF
TRBJ2-1,many,TRBV20-1,.,TGCAGTGCTAGAGTCGGTCCAGGTGAGCAGTTCTTC,CSARVGPGEQFF
TRBJ2-6,.,TRBV28,.,TGTGCCAGCAGTGAGGACACCCGGGCCGGGGCCAACGTCCTGACTTTC,CASSEDTRAGANVLTF
TRBJ2-1,few,TRBV29-1,.,TGCAGCGTTGTGTGGACGAACAATGAGCAGTTCTTC,CSVVWTNNEQFF
TRBJ2-5,.,TRBV7-9,TRBD2,TGTGCCAGCAGCCATCGGGGACTAGCGGAAGAGACCCAGTACTTC,CASSHRGLAEETQYF
TRBJ2-7,.,TRBV28,TRBD1,TGTGCCAGCAAGCCCGGGACAGGGGTCATGGAGCAGTACTTC,CASKPGTGVMEQYF
TRBJ2-4,.,TRBV29-1,.,TGCAGCGTTGAAGATAGACAGGACGGTAAAAACATTCAGTACTTC,CSVEDRQDGKNIQYF
TRBJ1-1,.,TRBV19,.,TGTGCCAGTAGTATCCGCCCAGGTCCACACACTGAAGCTTTCTTT,CASSIRPGPHTEAFF
TRBJ2-5,many,TRBV29-1,TRBD1,TGCAGCGTGGGGGCTGGGACAGGGGCTCAAGAGACCCAGTACTTC,CSVGAGTGAQETQYF
TRBJ2-7,many,TRBV7-9,.,TGTGCCAGCAGCTCTCCCGCACAGGGCTCCTACGAGCAGTACTTC,CASSSPAQGSYEQYF
TRBJ1-1,many,TRBV29-1,TRBD1,TGCAGCGTCCCAGGGGGCAGAACGAACACTGAAGCTTTCTTT,CSVPGGRTNTEAFF
TRBJ2-1,many,TRBV19,TRBD2,TGTGCCAGTAGCCAGCGGACTAGCTATAATGAGCAGTTCTTC,CASSQRTSYNEQFF
TRBJ2-3,few,TRBV6-6,TRBD2,TGTGCCAGCAGTTATGGAGGGAGGGTCCCAGATACGCAGTATTTT,CASSYGGRVPDTQYF
TRBJ1-1,.,TRBV4-2,.,TGTGCCAGCAGCCAAGAAAGGCAGATGAACACTGAAGCTTTCTTT,CASSQERQMNTEAFF
TRBJ2-1,medium-sized,TRBV9,.,TGTGCCAGCAGCGTAGTATCTAGGGGGAATGAGCAGTTCTTC,CASSVVSRGNEQFF
TRBJ2-5,many,TRBV29-1,TRBD2,TGCAGCGTAAAGACTAGCCGGGGTCTAGAGACCCAGTACTTC,CSVKTSRGLETQYF
TRBJ2-7,many,TRBV28,.,TGTGCCAGCGGGTCGGGCACCTACGAGCAGTACTTC,CASGSGTYEQYF
TRBJ2-3,once,TRBV7-2,.,TGTGCCAGCTCCGTTAGCCGGGTCTACACAGATGCGCAGTATTTT,CASSVSRVYTDAQYF
TRBJ1-5,many,TRBV28,.,TGTGCCAGCAGCCGGACAGCTTTCTTTAGCAATCAGCCCCAGCATTTT,CASSRTAFFSNQPQHF
TRBJ2-7,many,TRBV20-1,.,TGCAGTGCTTTACGGGACATCTACGAGCAGTACTTC,CSALRDIYEQYF
TRBJ1-1,many,TRBV28,.,TGTGCCAGCAGTTTAAACGGGGGCGAAGCTTTCTTT,CASSLNGGEAFF
TRBJ2-5,many,TRBV7-9,TRBD1,TGTGCCAGCAGCCCCCGGGACAGATGGGAGACCCAGTACTTC,CASSPRDRWETQYF
TRBJ2-1,many,TRBV20-1,.,TGCAGTGCGGAGAGCAATGAGCAGTTCTTC,CSAESNEQFF
TRBJ2-6,many,TRBV14,.,TGTGCCAGCAGCCCCTGGGGGGATTCAGGGGCCAACGTCCTGACTTTC,CASSPWGDSGANVLTF
TRBJ1-5,few,TRBV28,.,TGTGCCAGCAGCTTCGGGGGAGAGGGTCAGCCCCAGCATTTT,CASSFGGEGQPQHF
TRBJ2-5,many,TRBV29-1,.,TGCAGCGTTGAGGGACCGAGACAAGAGACCCAGTACTTC,CSVEGPRQETQYF
TRBJ1-4,many,TRBV2,.,TGTGCCAGCAGTACCCGGTCCCTTGAAAAACTGTTTTTT,CASSTRSLEKLFF